A single sample gave rise to the 7 T cell receptor beta chains below, sequenced in a study of T-cell reconstitution after alpha-beta-depleted transplantation in children. The TCRbeta library was prepared with unique molecular identifiers. TCRdb passed the PCR reads through MiXCR, listing each CDR3 protein once. The sample holds 600,000 or so distinct CDR3 sequences, roughly 23% seen once. The specimen comprised PBMCs, mostly from graft donor cells, sampled 360 days after TCRalphabeta/CD19-depleted stem cell transplant. The receptors come from a boy under two years old who had a stem cell transplant for acute myeloid leukemia, so the T cells may come from the graft donor.

This clonotype was counted many times. The V gene is TRBV12-3 or TRBV12-4, the J gene TRBJ1-3; D not certain. The CDR3 extends over 18 amino acids. V gave up 6 bases and J gave up 0 bases, with 21 bases separating them. CDR3 DNA: TGTGCCAGCAGAACTTTTGCCCGCCTAGCTCTCTCTGGAAACACCATATATTTT. Translation: CASRTFARLALSGNTIYF.

Ten or more counts support this clonotype. The V call is TRBV3-1, the J call TRBJ2-2, with D possibly being TRBD1 (5 bases). V lost 0 bases to trimming and J lost 6 bases, with 11 bases between them. Germline V lookup: CDR1 LGHDT, CDR2 YNNKEL (reference sequence). This CDR3 has 15 amino acids. DNA for the CDR3: TGTGCCAGCAGCCAAGACGTCAGGACATCCGGGGAGCTGTTTTTT. This encodes CASSQDVRTSGELFF. Using reference TRBV3-1 and TRBJ2-2 for the parts outside the CDR3, the full variable domain is DTAVSQTPKYLVTQMGNDKSIKCEQNLGHDTMYWYKQDSKKFLKIMFSYNNKELIINETVPNRFSPKSPDKAHLNLHINSLELGDSAVYFCASSQDVRTSGELFFGEGSRLTVL.

This clonotype has a handful of counts. This sequence joins TRBV20-1 and TRBJ2-5; TRBD1 aligns across 9 bases. The CDR3 extends over 14 amino acids. From germline, CDR1 is DFQATT and CDR2 SNEGSKA (reference sequence). V trimming: 3 bases; J trimming: 4 bases; junction bases outside the gene matches: 6. CDR3 residues: CSARRDREGETQYF. Here the CDR3 DNA reads TGCAGTGCTAGGAGGGACAGGGAGGGAGAGACCCAGTACTTC.

The chain uses TRBV6-5 and TRBJ2-7, with 7 bases that match TRBD2. The CDR3 is 15 residues long. Germline V lookup: CDR1 MNHEY, CDR2 SVGAGI. V lost 1 base and J lost 2; bases outside the gene matches: 5. For the CDR3, the DNA is TGTGCCAGCAGTTACTGGCTAGCGGATCCCTACGAGCAGTACTTC. The encoded protein is CASSYWLADPYEQYF.

The V gene is TRBV12-3 or TRBV12-4, the J gene TRBJ1-1; no definite D call. This CDR3 has 15 residues. V was trimmed by 5 bases and J by 1 base, leaving 14 bases between them. This chain's CDR3 is CASSPSPHKNTEAFF. The DNA for the CDR3 is TGTGCCAGCAGTCCATCCCCCCATAAGAACACTGAAGCTTTCTTT.

The rearrangement joins TRBV11-3 to TRBJ1-4; possibly TRBD1 for D (5 bases). From germline, CDR1 is SGHNT and CDR2 YENEEA. The CDR3 extends over 17 amino acids. Deletions cut 5 bases from V and 0 bases from J, with 16 bases between. For the CDR3, the DNA is TGTGCCAGCAGCACCGGCGGGGGTATCACAACTAATGAAAAACTGTTTTTT. Translation: CASSTGGGITTNEKLFF.

This clonotype was counted between two and nine times. The chain employs TRBV27 and TRBJ2-3, with D perhaps assigned TRBD1 or TRBD2 (6 bases each). This CDR3 spans 15 amino acids. Trimming cost V 6 bases and J 4 bases, with 17 bases left between them. Per germline, CDR1 MNHEY and CDR2 SMNVEV (reference sequence). The DNA of the CDR3 is TGTGCCAGCAGCCGACTTTCGGGGGCCTCAGATACGCAGTATTTT. Translated: CASSRLSGASDTQYF.